This T cell receptor (beta chain) was identified during a study of glioma-infiltrating T cells after dendritic cell vaccination. Study in general: At biweekly intervals, patients got three intradermal dendritic cell vaccine injections.

Time point denoted: after dendritic cell vaccination, including at tumor progression/relapse. Isocitrate dehydrogenase mutation was absent in all glioblastoma patients. Trimming pared 3 bases from V and 7 bases from J, leaving 12 bases between. Germline CDR1 and CDR2: SGHTA and FQGNSA. The CDR3 sequence is 13 residues long. The primer mix had 60 V beta and 13 J beta primers. Assay: immunoSEQ multiplex PCR; the TCRdb copy retains only in-frame clones and omits some. The sample consists of approximately 85,000 clones, 85% of them appearing once. This sequence originates from a human donor with glioblastoma. Material: blood, obtained after dendritic cell vaccination. The chain joins TRBV7-2 to TRBJ2-5; the D gene is possibly TRBD2 (5 bases). CDR3 in DNA: TGTGCCAGCAGCTTTCTCTTTGCGGGGACCCAGTACTTC. Encoded protein: CASSFLFAGTQYF.